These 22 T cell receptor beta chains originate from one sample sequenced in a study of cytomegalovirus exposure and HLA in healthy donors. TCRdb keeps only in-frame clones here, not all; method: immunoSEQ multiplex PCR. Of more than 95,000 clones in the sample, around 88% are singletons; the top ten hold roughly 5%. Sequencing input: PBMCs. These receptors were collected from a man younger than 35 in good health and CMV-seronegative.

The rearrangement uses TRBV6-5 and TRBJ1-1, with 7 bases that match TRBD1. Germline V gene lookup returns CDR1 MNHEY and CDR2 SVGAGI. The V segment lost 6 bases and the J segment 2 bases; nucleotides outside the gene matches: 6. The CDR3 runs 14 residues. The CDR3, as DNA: TGTGCCAGCAGCCCGGGGACAGCCAACACTGAAGCTTTCTTT. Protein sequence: CASSPGTANTEAFF.

As DNA, the CDR3 is TGTGCCAGCAGCCGGCAAGGAGACAGCTACAATGAGCAGTTCTTC. Its protein is CASSRQGDSYNEQFF. This chain uses TRBV11-2 with TRBJ2-1; weak D call: TRBD1 (5 bases). Germline V gene data show CDR1 as SGHAT and CDR2 as FQNNGV. The V end lost 5 bases, the J end lost 3 bases, and 14 bases lay between the germline ends. The length of the CDR3 is 15 residues.

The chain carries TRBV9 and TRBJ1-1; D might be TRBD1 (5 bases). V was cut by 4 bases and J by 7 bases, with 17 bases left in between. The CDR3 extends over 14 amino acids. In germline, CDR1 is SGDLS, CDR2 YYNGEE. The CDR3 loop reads CASSYGGGNLEAFF. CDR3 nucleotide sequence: TGTGCCAGCAGCTATGGGGGGGGGAACCTTGAAGCTTTCTTT.

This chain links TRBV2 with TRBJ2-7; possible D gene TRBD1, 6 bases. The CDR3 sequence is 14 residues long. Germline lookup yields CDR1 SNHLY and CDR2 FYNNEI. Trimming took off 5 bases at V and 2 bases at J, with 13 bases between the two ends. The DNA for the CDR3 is TGTGCCAGCAGTAACCGGGACACCACCTACGAGCAGTACTTC. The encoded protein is CASSNRDTTYEQYF.

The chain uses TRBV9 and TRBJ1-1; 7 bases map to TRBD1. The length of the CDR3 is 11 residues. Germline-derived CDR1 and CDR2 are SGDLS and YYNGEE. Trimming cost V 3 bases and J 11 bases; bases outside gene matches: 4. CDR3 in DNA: TGTGCCAGCAGCGCTTACAGGGGTGCTTTCTTT. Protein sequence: CASSAYRGAFF.

The CDR3 DNA is TGTGCCAGCAGTGAACAGGTTAGCACAGATACGCAGTATTTT. Translating it yields CASSEQVSTDTQYF. The chain employs TRBV2 and TRBJ2-3; D is unresolved. V gave up 2 bases and J gave up 0 bases, with 6 bases separating them. The germline CDR1 and CDR2 sequences are SNHLY and FYNNEI. CDR3 length: 14 amino acids.

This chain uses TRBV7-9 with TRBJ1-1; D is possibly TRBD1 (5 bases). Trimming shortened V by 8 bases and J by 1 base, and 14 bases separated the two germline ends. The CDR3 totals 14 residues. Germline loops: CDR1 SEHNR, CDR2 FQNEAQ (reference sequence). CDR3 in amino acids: CASRTRATNTEAFF. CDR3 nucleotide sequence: TGTGCCAGCCGAACCAGGGCCACGAACACTGAAGCTTTCTTT.

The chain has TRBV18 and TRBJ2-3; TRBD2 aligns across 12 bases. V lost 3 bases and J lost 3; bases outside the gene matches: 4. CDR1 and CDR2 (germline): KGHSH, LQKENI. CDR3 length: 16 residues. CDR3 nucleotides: TGTGCCAGCTCACCGCCACTAGCGGGGGGAACAGATACGCAGTATTTT. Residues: CASSPPLAGGTDTQYF.

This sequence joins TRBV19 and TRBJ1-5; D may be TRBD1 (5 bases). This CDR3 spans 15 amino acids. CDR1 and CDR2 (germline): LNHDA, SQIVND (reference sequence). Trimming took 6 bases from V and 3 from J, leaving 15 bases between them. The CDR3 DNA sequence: TGTGCCAGTAGCTCCGGGGGTGGGAACAATCAGCCCCAGCATTTT. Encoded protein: CASSSGGGNNQPQHF.

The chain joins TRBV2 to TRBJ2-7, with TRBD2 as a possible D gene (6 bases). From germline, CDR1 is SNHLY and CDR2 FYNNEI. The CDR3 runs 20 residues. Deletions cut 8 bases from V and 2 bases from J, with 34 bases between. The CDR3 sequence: CASGGQKLGLGSGSPYEQYF. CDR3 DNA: TGTGCCAGCGGAGGTCAAAAGTTGGGCTTAGGTAGCGGTAGCCCCTACGAGCAGTACTTC.

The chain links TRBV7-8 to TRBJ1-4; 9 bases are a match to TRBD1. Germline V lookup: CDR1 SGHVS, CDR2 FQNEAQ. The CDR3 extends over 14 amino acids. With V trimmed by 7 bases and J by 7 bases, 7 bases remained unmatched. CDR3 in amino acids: CASTSGTGSEKLFF. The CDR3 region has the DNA TGTGCCAGCACCTCTGGGACAGGGAGTGAAAAACTGTTTTTT.

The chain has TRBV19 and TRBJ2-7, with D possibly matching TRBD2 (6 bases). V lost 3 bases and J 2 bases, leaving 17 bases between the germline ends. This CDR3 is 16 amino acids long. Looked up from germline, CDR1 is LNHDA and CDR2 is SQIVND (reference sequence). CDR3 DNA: TGTGCCAGTAGTATTAGTTCGGGCGGGGATACCTACGAGCAGTACTTC. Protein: CASSISSGGDTYEQYF.

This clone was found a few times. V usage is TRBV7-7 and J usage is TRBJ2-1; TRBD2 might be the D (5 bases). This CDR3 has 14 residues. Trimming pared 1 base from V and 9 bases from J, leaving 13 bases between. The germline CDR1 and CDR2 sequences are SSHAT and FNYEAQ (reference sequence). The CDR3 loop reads CASSLGGNRPEQFF. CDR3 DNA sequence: TGTGCCAGCAGCTTAGGAGGGAACCGCCCTGAGCAGTTCTTC.

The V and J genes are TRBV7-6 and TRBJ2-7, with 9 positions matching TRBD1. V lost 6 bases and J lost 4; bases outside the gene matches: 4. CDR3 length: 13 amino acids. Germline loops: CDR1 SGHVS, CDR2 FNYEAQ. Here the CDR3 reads CASSRDRAYEQYF. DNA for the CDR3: TGTGCCAGCAGTCGGGACAGGGCGTACGAGCAGTACTTC.

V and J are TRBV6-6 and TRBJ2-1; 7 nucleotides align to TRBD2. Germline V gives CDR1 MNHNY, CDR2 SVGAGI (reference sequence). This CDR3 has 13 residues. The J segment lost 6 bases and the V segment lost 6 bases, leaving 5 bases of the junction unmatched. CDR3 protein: CASSAGDINEQFF. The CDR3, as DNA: TGTGCCAGCAGCGCGGGAGATATCAATGAGCAGTTCTTC.

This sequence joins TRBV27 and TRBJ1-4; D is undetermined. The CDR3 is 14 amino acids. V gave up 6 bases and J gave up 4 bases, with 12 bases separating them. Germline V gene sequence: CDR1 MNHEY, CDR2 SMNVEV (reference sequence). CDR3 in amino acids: CASRPSLLNEKLFF. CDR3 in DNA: TGTGCCAGCAGACCGTCGTTACTTAATGAAAAACTGTTTTTT. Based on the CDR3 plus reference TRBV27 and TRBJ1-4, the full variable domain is EAQVTQNPRYLITVTGKKLTVTCSQNMNHEYMSWYRQDPGLGLRQIYYSMNVEVTDKGDVPEGYKVSRKEKRNFPLILESPSPNQTSLYFCASRPSLLNEKLFFGSGTQLSVL.

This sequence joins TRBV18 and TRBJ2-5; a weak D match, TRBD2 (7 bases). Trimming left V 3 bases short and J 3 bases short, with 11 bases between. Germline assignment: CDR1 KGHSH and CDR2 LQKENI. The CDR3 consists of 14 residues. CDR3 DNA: TGTGCCAGCTCACCGGGGGGGACAAAAGAGACCCAGTACTTC. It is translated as CASSPGGTKETQYF.

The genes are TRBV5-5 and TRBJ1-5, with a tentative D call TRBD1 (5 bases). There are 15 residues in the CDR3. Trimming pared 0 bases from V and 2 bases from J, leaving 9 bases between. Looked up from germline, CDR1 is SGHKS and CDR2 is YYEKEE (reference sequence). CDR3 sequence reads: CASSLEGVGNQPQHF. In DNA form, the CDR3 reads TGTGCCAGCAGCTTGGAAGGGGTCGGCAATCAGCCCCAGCATTTT. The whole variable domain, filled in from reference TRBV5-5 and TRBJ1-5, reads DAGVTQSPTHLIKTRGQQVTLRCSPISGHKSVSWYQQVLGQGPQFIFQYYEKEERGRGNFPDRFSARQFPNYSSELNVNALLLGDSALYLCASSLEGVGNQPQHFGDGTRLSIL.

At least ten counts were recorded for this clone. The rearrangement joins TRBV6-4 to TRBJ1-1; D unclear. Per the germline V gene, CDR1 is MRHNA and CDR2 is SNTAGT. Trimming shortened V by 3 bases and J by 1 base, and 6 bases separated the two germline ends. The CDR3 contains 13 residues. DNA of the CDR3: TGTGCCAGCAGTGAGAGGGCGAACACTGAAGCTTTCTTT. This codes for CASSERANTEAFF.

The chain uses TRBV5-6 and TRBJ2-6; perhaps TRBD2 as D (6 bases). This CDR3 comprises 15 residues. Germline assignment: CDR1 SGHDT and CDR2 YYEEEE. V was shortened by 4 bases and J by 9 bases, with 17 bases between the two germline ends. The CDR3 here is CASSGGWARNNVLTF. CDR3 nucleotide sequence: TGTGCCAGCAGCGGGGGGTGGGCCCGAAACAACGTCCTGACTTTC.

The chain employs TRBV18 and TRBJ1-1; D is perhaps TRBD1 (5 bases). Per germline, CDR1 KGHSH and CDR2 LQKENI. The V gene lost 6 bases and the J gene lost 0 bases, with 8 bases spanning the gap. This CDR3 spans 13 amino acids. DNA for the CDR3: TGTGCCAGCTCCACGGGGGTGAACACTGAAGCTTTCTTT. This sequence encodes CASSTGVNTEAFF. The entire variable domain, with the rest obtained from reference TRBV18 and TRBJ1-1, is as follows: NAGVMQNPRHLVRRRGQEARLRCSPMKGHSHVYWYRQLPEEGLKFMVYLQKENIIDESGMPKERFSAEFPKEGPSILRIQQVVRGDSAAYFCASSTGVNTEAFFGQGTRLTVV.

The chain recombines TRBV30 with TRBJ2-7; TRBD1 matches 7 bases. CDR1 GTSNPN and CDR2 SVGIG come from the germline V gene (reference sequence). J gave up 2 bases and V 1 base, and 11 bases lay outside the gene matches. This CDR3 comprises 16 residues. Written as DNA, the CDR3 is TGTGCCTGGAGTGGGAAAAGAGACAGGGACACCTACGAGCAGTACTTC. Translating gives CAWSGKRDRDTYEQYF.